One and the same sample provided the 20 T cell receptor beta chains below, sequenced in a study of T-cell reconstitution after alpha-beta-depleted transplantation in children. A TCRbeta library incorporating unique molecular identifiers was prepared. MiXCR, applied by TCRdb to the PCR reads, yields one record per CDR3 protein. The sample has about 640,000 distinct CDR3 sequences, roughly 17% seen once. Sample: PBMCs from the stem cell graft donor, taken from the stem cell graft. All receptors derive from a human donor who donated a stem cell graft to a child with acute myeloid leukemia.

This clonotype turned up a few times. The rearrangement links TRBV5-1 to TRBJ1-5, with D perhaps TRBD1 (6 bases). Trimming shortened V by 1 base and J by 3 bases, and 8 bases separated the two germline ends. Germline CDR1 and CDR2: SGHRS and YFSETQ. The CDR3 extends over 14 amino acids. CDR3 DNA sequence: TGCGCCAGCAGCTTGCAGGGGCCCAATCAGCCCCAGCATTTT. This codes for CASSLQGPNQPQHF.

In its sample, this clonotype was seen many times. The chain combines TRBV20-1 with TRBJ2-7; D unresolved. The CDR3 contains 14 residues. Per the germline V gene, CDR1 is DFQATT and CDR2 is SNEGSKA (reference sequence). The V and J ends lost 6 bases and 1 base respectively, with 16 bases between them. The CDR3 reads CSAAPFGLSYEQYV. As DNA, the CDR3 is TGCAGTGCCGCACCCTTCGGCTTGTCCTACGAGCAGTACGTC.

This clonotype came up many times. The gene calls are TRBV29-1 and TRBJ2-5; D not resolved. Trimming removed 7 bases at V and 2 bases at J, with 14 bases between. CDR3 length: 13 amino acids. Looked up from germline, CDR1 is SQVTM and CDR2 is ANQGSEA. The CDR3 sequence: CSAFPAGQETQYF. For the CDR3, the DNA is TGCAGCGCCTTTCCGGCCGGGCAAGAGACCCAGTACTTC. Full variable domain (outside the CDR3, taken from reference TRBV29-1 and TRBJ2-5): SAVISQKPSRDICQRGTSLTIQCQVDSQVTMMFWYRQQPGQSLTLIATANQGSEATYESGFVIDKFPISRPNLTFSTLTVSNMSPEDSSIYLCSAFPAGQETQYFGPGTRLLVL.

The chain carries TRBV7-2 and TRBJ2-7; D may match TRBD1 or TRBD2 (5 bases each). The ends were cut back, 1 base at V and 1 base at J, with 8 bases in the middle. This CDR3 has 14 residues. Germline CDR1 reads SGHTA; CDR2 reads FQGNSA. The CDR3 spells CASSLDRRSYEQYF. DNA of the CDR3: TGTGCCAGCAGCTTAGACAGGAGGTCCTACGAGCAGTACTTC. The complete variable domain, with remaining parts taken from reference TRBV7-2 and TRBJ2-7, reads GAGVSQSPSNKVTEKGKDVELRCDPISGHTALYWYRQSLGQGLEFLIYFQGNSAPDKSGLPSDRFSAERTGGSVSTLTIQRTQQEDSAVYLCASSLDRRSYEQYFGPGTRLTVT.

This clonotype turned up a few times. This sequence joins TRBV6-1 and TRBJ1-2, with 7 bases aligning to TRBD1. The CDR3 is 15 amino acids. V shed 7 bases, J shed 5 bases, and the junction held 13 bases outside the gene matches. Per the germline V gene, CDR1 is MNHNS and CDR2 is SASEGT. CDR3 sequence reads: CASTQTGLGIYGYTF. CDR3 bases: TGTGCCAGCACCCAGACAGGGCTGGGGATATATGGCTACACCTTC.

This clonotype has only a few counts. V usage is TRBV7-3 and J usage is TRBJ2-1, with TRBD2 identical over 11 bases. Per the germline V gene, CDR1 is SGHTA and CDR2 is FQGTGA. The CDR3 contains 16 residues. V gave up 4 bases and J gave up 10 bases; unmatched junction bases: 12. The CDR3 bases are TGTGCCAGCAGCTCAGGCGGTATAGCGGGGGGGGGCGAGCAGTTCTTC. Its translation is CASSSGGIAGGGEQFF.

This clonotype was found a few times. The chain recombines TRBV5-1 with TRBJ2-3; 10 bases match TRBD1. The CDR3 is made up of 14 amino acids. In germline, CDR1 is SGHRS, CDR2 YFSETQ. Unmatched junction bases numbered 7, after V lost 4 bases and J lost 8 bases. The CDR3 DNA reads TGCGCCAGCAGCCCGGGACAGGGGTCAGGTACGCAGTATTTT. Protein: CASSPGQGSGTQYF.

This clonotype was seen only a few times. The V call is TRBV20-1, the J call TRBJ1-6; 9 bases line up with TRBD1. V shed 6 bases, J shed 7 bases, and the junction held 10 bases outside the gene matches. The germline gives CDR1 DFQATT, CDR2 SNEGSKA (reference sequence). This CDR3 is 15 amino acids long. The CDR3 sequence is CSAVDRGYMNSPLHF. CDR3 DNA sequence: TGCAGTGCCGTGGACAGGGGTTATATGAATTCACCCCTCCACTTT.

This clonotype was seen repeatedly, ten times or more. CDR3 loop: CASSYSRGAEQFF. DNA for the CDR3: TGTGCCAGCAGTTACTCTAGGGGGGCTGAGCAGTTCTTC. The chain recombines TRBV6-5 with TRBJ2-1; D could derive from TRBD1 or TRBD2 (6 bases each). Germline values: CDR1 MNHEY, CDR2 SVGAGI. The CDR3 length is 13 residues. The V gene lost 0 bases and the J gene lost 9 bases, with 9 bases spanning the gap.

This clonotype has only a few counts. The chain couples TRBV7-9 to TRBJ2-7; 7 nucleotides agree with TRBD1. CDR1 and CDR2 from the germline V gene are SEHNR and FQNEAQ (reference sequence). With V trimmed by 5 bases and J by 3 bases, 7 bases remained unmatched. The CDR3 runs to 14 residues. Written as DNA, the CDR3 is TGTGCCAGCAGCACGGGCCACAGGGGCTACGAGCAGTACTTC. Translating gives CASSTGHRGYEQYF.

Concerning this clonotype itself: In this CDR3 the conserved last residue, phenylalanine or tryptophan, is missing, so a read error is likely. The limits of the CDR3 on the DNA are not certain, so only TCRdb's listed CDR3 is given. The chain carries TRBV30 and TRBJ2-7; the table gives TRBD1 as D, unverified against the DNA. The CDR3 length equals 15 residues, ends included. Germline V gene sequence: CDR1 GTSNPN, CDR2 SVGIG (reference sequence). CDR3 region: CAWSPWGEGPNSEYC.

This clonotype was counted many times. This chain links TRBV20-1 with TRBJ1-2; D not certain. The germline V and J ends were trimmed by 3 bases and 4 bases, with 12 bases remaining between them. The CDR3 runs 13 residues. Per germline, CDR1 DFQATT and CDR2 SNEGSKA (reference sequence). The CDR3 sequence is CSASPTPSYGYTF. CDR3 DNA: TGCAGTGCTAGCCCTACTCCTTCCTATGGCTACACCTTC.

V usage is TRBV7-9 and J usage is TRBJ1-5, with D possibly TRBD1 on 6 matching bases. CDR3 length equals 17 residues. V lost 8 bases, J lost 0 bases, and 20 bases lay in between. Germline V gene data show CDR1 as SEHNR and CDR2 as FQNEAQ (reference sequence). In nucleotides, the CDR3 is TGTGCCAGCCTTCCCGGGCGGGGGCCGTATAGCAATCAGCCCCAGCATTTT. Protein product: CASLPGRGPYSNQPQHF.

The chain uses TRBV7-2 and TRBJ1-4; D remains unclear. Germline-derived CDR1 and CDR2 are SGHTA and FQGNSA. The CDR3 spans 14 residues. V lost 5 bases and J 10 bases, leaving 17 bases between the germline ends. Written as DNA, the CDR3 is TGTGCCAGCAGCCTCCGGGAGAAAAACGGAAAACTGTTTTTT. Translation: CASSLREKNGKLFF.

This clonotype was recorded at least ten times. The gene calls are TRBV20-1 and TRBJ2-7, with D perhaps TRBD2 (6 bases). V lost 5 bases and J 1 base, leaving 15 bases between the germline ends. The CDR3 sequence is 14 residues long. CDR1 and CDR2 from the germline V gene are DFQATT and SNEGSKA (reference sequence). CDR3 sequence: CSAGPWGESYEQYV. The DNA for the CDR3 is TGCAGTGCTGGACCTTGGGGGGAATCCTACGAGCAGTACGTC.

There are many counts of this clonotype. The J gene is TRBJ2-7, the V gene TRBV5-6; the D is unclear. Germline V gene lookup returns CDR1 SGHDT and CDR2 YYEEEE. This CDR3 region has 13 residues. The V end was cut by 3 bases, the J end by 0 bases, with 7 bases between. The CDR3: CASSYDFSYEQYF. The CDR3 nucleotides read TGTGCCAGCAGCTATGATTTCTCCTACGAGCAGTACTTC.

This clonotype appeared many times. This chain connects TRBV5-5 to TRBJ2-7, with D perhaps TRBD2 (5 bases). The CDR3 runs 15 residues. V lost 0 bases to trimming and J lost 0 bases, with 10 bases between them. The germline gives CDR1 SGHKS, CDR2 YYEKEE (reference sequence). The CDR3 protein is CASSLVGGPSYEQYF. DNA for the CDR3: TGTGCCAGCAGCTTGGTAGGAGGACCCTCCTACGAGCAGTACTTC.

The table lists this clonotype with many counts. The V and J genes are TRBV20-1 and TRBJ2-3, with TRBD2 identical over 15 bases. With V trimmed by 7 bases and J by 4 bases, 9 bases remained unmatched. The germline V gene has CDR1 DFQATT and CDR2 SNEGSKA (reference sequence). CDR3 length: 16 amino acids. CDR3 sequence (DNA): TGCAGTGGATCCGGGACTAGCGGGGGGCGGGCAGATACGCAGTATTTT. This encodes CSGSGTSGGRADTQYF.

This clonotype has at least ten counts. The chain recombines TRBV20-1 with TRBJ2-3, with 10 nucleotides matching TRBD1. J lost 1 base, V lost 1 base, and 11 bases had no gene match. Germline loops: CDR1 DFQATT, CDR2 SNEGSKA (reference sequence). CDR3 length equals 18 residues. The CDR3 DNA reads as TGCAGTGCTAGAGTCACCGGCGCCGGGACAGGGGGCACAGATACGCAGTATTTT. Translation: CSARVTGAGTGGTDTQYF.

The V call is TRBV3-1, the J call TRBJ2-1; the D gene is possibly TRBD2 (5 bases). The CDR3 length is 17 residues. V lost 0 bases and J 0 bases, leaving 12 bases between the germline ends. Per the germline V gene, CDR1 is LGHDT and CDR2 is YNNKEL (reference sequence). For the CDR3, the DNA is TGTGCCAGCAGCCAAGATTATAGCGCGAGCTCCTACAATGAGCAGTTCTTC. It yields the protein CASSQDYSASSYNEQFF.